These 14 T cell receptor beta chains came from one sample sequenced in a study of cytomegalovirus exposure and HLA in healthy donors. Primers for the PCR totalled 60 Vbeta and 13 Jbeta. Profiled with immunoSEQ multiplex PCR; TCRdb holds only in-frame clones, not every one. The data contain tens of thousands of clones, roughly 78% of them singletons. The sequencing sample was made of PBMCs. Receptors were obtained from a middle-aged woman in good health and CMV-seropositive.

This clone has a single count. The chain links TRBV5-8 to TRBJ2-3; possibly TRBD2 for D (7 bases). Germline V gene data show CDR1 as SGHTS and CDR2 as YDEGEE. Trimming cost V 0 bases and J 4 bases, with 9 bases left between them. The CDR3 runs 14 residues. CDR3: CASSLGGGADTQYF. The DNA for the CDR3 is TGTGCCAGCAGCTTGGGGGGGGGCGCAGATACGCAGTATTTT.

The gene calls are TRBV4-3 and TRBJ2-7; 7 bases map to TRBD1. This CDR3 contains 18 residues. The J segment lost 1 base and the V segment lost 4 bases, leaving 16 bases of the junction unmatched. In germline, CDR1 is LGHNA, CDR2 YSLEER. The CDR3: CASSPKIVPGTDSYEQYF. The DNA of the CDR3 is TGCGCCAGCAGCCCTAAGATTGTCCCCGGGACAGATTCCTACGAGCAGTACTTC.

CDR3 in amino acids: CASKNTPSQPQHF. Written as DNA, the CDR3 is TGTGCCAGCAAGAACACCCCCAGTCAGCCCCAGCATTTT. The rearrangement joins TRBV6-5 to TRBJ1-5; D is unresolved. V shed 7 bases and J shed 6 bases, with 13 bases lying between them. The CDR3 spans 13 residues. Germline V gives CDR1 MNHEY, CDR2 SVGAGI.

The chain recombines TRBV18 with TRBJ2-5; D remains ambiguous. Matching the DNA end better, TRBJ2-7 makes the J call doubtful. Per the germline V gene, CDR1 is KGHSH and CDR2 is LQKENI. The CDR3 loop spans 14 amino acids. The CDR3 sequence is CASSPLSSSYEQYF. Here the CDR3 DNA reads TGTGCCAGCTCACCCCTTAGTTCAAGCTACGAGCAGTACTTC.

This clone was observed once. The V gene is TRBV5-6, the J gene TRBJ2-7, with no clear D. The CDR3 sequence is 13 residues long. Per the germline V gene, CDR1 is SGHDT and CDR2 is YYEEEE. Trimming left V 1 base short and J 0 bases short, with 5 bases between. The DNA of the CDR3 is TGTGCCAGCAGCTTGTTCAGCTCCTACGAGCAGTACTTC. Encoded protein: CASSLFSSYEQYF.

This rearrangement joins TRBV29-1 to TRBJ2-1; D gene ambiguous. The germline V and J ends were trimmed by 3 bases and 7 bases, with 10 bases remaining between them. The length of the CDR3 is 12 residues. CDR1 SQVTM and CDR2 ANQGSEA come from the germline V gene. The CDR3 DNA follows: TGCAGCGTTGAGATAACGAGAAATGAGCAGTTCTTC. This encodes CSVEITRNEQFF.

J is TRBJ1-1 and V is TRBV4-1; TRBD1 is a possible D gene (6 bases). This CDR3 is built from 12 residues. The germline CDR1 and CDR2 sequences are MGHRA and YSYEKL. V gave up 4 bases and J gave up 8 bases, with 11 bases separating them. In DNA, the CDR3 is TGCGCCAGCAGCCCCACGCAGGGGGAAGCTTTCTTT. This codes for CASSPTQGEAFF.

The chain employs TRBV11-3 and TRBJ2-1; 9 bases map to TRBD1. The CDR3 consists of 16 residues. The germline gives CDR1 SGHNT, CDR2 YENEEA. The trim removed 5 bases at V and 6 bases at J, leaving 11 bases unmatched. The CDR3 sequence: CASSPRGQGSLNEQFF. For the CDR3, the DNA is TGTGCCAGCAGCCCACGGGGACAGGGAAGCCTCAATGAGCAGTTCTTC.

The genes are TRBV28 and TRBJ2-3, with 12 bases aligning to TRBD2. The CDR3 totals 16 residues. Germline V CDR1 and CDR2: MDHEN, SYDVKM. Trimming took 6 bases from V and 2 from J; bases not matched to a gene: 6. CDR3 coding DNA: TGTGCCAGCAGCCGCGGGACTAGCGGGCACACAGATACGCAGTATTTT. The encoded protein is CASSRGTSGHTDTQYF.

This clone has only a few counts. CDR3 region: CASSVDSGTFYNEQFF. The DNA for the CDR3 is TGTGCCAGCAGCGTCGATTCCGGGACTTTCTACAATGAGCAGTTCTTC. V is TRBV9 and J is TRBJ2-1; tentatively, D is TRBD2 (6 bases). Looked up from germline, CDR1 is SGDLS and CDR2 is YYNGEE. Trimming shortened V by 2 bases and J by 3 bases, and 15 bases separated the two germline ends. The length of the CDR3 is 16 residues. Combining the CDR3 with reference TRBV9 and TRBJ2-1 gives the whole variable domain DSGVTQTPKHLITATGQRVTLRCSPRSGDLSVYWYQQSLDQGLQFLIQYYNGEERAKGNILERFSAQQFPDLHSELNLSSLELGDSALYFCASSVDSGTFYNEQFFGPGTRLTVL.

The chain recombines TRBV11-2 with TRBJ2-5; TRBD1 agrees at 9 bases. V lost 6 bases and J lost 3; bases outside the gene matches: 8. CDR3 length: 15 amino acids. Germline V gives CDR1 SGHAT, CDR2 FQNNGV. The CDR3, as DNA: TGTGCCAGCAGTTCCGTGTGGACAGGGGAAGAGACCCAGTACTTC. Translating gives CASSSVWTGEETQYF.

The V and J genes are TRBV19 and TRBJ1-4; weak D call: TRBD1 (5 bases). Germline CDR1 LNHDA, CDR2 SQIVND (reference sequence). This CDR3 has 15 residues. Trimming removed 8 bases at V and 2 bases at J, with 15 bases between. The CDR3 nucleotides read TGTGCCAGTGTGCGGCAGGGTGGCACTAATGAAAAACTGTTTTTT. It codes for CASVRQGGTNEKLFF. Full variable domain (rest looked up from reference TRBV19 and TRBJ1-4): DGGITQSPKYLFRKEGQNVTLSCEQNLNHDAMYWYRQDPGQGLRLIYYSQIVNDFQKGDIAEGYSVSREKKESFPLTVTSAQKNPTAFYLCASVRQGGTNEKLFFGSGTQLSVL.

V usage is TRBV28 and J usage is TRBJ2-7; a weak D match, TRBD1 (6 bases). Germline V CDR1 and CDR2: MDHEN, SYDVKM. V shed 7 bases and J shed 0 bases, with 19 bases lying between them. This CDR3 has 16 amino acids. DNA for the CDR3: TGTGCCAGCAATACCATCCTCCGGGACAACTCCTACGAGCAGTACTTC. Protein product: CASNTILRDNSYEQYF. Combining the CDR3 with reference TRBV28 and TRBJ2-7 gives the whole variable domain DVKVTQSSRYLVKRTGEKVFLECVQDMDHENMFWYRQDPGLGLRLIYFSYDVKMKEKGDIPEGYSVSREKKERFSLILESASTNQTSMYLCASNTILRDNSYEQYFGPGTRLTVT.

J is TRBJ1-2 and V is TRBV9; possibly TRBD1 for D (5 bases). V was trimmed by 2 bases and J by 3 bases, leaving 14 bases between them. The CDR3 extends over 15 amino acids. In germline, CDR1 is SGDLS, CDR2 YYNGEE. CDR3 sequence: CASSVGGEMYYGYTF. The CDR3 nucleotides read TGTGCCAGCAGCGTTGGAGGGGAAATGTACTATGGCTACACCTTC.